The T cell receptor beta chain under discussion was sequenced for a study of blood T cell repertoires in COVID-19. CDR1 and CDR2 from the germline V gene are SGHAT and FQNNGV. V was cut by 1 base and J by 3 bases, with 13 bases left in between. The CDR3 runs to 15 residues. The repertoire was sequenced with immunoSEQ multiplex PCR; TCRdb's copy has only in-frame clones and lacks some. The data show around 400,000 clones, with 80% to 90% seen just once and more than 9% held by the top ten. Sequenced: peripheral blood. The V call is TRBV11-2, the J call TRBJ2-7, with no clear D. The clonotype comes from a woman in her 30s with COVID-19, enrolled during active disease. The CDR3 coding sequence is TGTGCCAGCAGCTTAGGGCCTGGTGGCGGCTACGAGCAGTACTTC. It codes for CASSLGPGGGYEQYF.